This T cell receptor beta chain was recorded in a study of blood T cell repertoires in COVID-19. Background on the study: There were acute and convalescent COVID-19 samples, and they came from the United States, Italy and Spain. T cells, B-cell-depleted T cells, or PBMCs supplied cDNA or gDNA.

In the authors' methods: Scientists estimated how many nucleated cells there were by amplifying reference gene primers. Here immunoSEQ multiplex PCR was the method, and the copy in TCRdb shows in-frame clones only, minus some. V and J calls and clone size are those listed in that table; D and trimming were worked out from the DNA. The sample holds 310,000 or so clones, about four fifths seen once. Trimming took off 2 bases at V and 9 bases at J, with 8 bases between the two ends. The CDR3 is 13 amino acids. Sample: peripheral blood. The sequence was collected from a woman aged 45 to 65 with acute or convalescent COVID-19. The chain carries TRBV12-3 or TRBV12-4 and TRBJ1-6; D is undetermined. CDR3 in amino acids: CASSLSGGSPLHF. As DNA, the CDR3 is TGTGCCAGCAGTTTAAGCGGCGGTTCACCCCTCCACTTT.